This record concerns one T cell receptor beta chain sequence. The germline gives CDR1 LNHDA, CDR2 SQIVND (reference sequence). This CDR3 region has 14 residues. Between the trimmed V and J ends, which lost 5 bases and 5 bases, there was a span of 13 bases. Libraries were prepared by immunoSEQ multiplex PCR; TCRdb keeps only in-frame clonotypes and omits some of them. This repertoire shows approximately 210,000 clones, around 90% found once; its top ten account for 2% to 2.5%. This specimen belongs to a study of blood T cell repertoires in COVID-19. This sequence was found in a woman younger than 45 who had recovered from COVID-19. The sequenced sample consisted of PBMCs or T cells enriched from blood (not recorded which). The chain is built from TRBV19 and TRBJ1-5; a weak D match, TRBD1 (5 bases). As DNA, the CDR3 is TGTGCCAGTAGTCAATTACAGGAGTATCAGCCCCAGCATTTT. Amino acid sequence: CASSQLQEYQPQHF.